This T cell receptor beta chain stems from a study of cytomegalovirus exposure and HLA in healthy donors. The PCR employed 60 Vbeta primers together with 13 Jbeta primers. The method was immunoSEQ multiplex PCR; TCRdb's version includes in-frame clones alone and lacks a portion of them. The sample consists of 150,000 to 200,000 clones, around 77% of them appearing once. Sequencing input: PBMCs. The sequence derives from a woman aged 45-60 years in good health and CMV-seropositive.

The CDR3 sequence: CASSSGGAGFYEQYF. In nucleotides, the CDR3 is TGTGCCAGTAGTTCAGGGGGCGCTGGGTTCTACGAGCAGTACTTC. This chain links TRBV19 with TRBJ2-7; the match to TRBD1 covers 8 bases. V shed 5 bases, J shed 3 bases, and the junction held 9 bases outside the gene matches. This CDR3 is built from 15 residues. Germline assignment: CDR1 LNHDA and CDR2 SQIVND (reference sequence).